These 18 T cell receptor beta chains share one sample of origin, sequenced in a study of blood T cell repertoires in COVID-19. TCRdb keeps only in-frame clones here, not all; method: immunoSEQ multiplex PCR. The sample contains 250,000 to 300,000 clones, roughly nine tenths of which appear only once. Sequencing was performed on PBMCs or T cells enriched from blood (not recorded which). The source is a human donor in a cohort exposed to, infected with or recovered from COVID-19 (not recorded which). The donor label of this sample is uncertain.

The chain's CDR3 is CASSLTGGRTDTQYF. As DNA, the CDR3 is TGTGCCAGCAGTTTGACGGGGGGGCGAACAGATACGCAGTATTTT. This chain uses TRBV6-5 with TRBJ2-3, with 8 bases that match TRBD2. Germline CDR1 reads MNHEY; CDR2 reads SVGAGI. The CDR3 consists of 15 residues. With V trimmed by 4 bases and J by 3 bases, 6 bases remained unmatched.

V gene TRBV11-1 combines with J gene TRBJ1-5, with D unresolved. Germline V gives CDR1 SGHAT, CDR2 FQDESV (reference sequence). Trimming shortened V by 5 bases and J by 0 bases, and 5 bases separated the two germline ends. The length of the CDR3 is 13 residues. CDR3 sequence: CASSTHSNQPQHF. CDR3 bases: TGTGCCAGCAGCACACATAGCAATCAGCCCCAGCATTTT.

V usage is TRBV5-5 and J usage is TRBJ2-2; 10 nucleotides align to TRBD1. The CDR3 is 15 residues long. V lost 4 bases, J lost 1 base, and 1 base stayed unmatched. Germline assignment: CDR1 SGHKS and CDR2 YYEKEE (reference sequence). The CDR3 region has the DNA TGTGCCAGCAGCCGGGACAGGGGGAACACCGGGGAGCTGTTTTTT. Translation: CASSRDRGNTGELFF.

The V gene is TRBV9, the J gene TRBJ2-5; 9 bases are shared with TRBD2. The J segment lost 2 bases and the V segment lost 4 bases, leaving 9 bases of the junction unmatched. This CDR3 is built from 16 residues. CDR1 is SGDLS, CDR2 YYNGEE, per germline. The CDR3 region has the DNA TGTGCCAGCAGCCCCTGGACTAGCGTGGATCAAGAGACCCAGTACTTC. Translated: CASSPWTSVDQETQYF.

V and J are TRBV3-1 (or the pseudogene TRBV3-2) and TRBJ2-6; 9 bases are a match to TRBD1. This CDR3 region has 19 residues. Trimming at V came to 4 bases and at J to 0 bases, leaving 10 bases not matched to a gene. Per the germline V gene, CDR1 is LGHDT and CDR2 is YNNKEL (reference sequence). The CDR3 DNA reads as TGTGCCAGCAGCCTGGGGATGGGACAGGGCTCCTCTGGGGCCAACGTCCTGACTTTC. It specifies CASSLGMGQGSSGANVLTF.

This clone is a singleton in its sample. The chain uses TRBV6-2 or TRBV6-3 and TRBJ1-6; TRBD1 matches at 9 bases. The trim removed 5 bases at V and 1 base at J, leaving 12 bases unmatched. CDR1 is MNHEY and CDR2 is SVGEGT in the germline V gene. The CDR3 is 19 amino acids. CDR3 residues: CASSPKRTGVKSYNSPLHF. The CDR3 DNA reads as TGTGCCAGCAGTCCCAAAAGGACAGGGGTAAAATCCTATAATTCACCCCTCCACTTT.

This chain links TRBV21-1 with TRBJ1-3. TRBV21-1 is labeled a pseudogene. This CDR3 has 19 residues. CDR3 loop: CASSTQSVVRQPSGNTIYF. CDR3 DNA: TGTGCCAGCAGCACACAAAGCGTAGTGCGTCAGCCCTCTGGAAACACCATATATTTT.

The V call is TRBV15, the J call TRBJ2-4; a possible D gene is TRBD2 (5 bases). Germline V gene lookup returns CDR1 LNHNV and CDR2 YYDKDF (reference sequence). The CDR3 spans 16 residues. V lost 4 bases, J lost 6 bases, and 19 bases lay in between. CDR3 in DNA: TGTGCCACCAGCACAGCGGCCTCCTTAGTGGCAAACATTCAGTACTTC. Its protein product is CATSTAASLVANIQYF.

The sample holds a few counts of this clone. The chain employs TRBV27 and TRBJ1-1; TRBD1 might be the D (6 bases). Germline CDR1 is MNHEY and CDR2 is SMNVEV (reference sequence). The V end lost 6 bases, the J end lost 1 base, and 15 bases lay between the germline ends. The CDR3 is 15 amino acids. The CDR3 loop reads CASRNLQGANTEAFF. As DNA, the CDR3 is TGTGCCAGCAGGAACCTACAGGGCGCGAACACTGAAGCTTTCTTT.

V and J are TRBV12-5 and TRBJ2-5; D remains unclear. The CDR3 runs 14 residues. V lost 1 base and J lost 1, with 7 bases in between. The germline V gene encodes CDR1 LGHNT and CDR2 FRNRAP. The CDR3 here is CASGLDSLQETQYF. As DNA, the CDR3 is TGTGCTAGTGGTTTGGACAGCCTCCAAGAGACCCAGTACTTC.

This clone occurred once. The rearrangement links TRBV7-2 to TRBJ2-7; no reliable D call. Trimming pared 4 bases from V and 10 bases from J, leaving 14 bases between. This CDR3 contains 12 residues. Looked up from germline, CDR1 is SGHTA and CDR2 is FQGNSA. The CDR3 loop reads CASSSYLENQYF. The CDR3 nucleotides read TGTGCCAGCAGCTCATACTTAGAAAACCAGTACTTC.

The genes are TRBV5-1 and TRBJ2-3, with 10 bases identical to TRBD2. Germline V lookup: CDR1 SGHRS, CDR2 YFSETQ. The ends lost 3 bases at V and 5 bases at J; junction bases unmatched: 6. This CDR3 comprises 15 residues. Written as DNA, the CDR3 is TGCGCCAGCAGCTGGGGGACTAGCGAGGGAGATACGCAGTATTTT. Amino acids: CASSWGTSEGDTQYF.

The chain carries TRBV6-2 or TRBV6-3 and TRBJ2-1, with a weak D call TRBD2 (6 bases). The CDR3 sequence is 13 residues long. CDR1 and CDR2 (germline): MNHEY, SVGEGT. Trimming removed 6 bases at V and 2 bases at J, with 8 bases between. CDR3 in amino acids: CASSKRAYNEQFF. The CDR3 DNA follows: TGTGCCAGCAGCAAGCGGGCCTACAATGAGCAGTTCTTC.

V is TRBV4-3 and J is TRBJ1-4, with TRBD1 matching 9 bases. Trimming cost V 0 bases and J 6 bases; bases outside gene matches: 11. This CDR3 spans 18 amino acids. Germline loops: CDR1 LGHNA, CDR2 YSLEER. The CDR3 protein is CASSQDNRPGQGYEKLFF. In DNA, the CDR3 is TGCGCCAGCAGCCAAGATAATAGGCCGGGACAGGGTTATGAAAAACTGTTTTTT.

The J gene is TRBJ1-5, the V gene TRBV19; no clear D. Trimming pared 3 bases from V and 5 bases from J, leaving 8 bases between. Germline lookup yields CDR1 LNHDA and CDR2 SQIVND (reference sequence). CDR3 size: 13 residues. The CDR3 bases are TGTGCCAGTAGTATCCACAGAGATCAGCCCCAGCATTTT. Its protein product is CASSIHRDQPQHF.

This clone showed up just once. This sample includes further DNA sequences coding for the same CDR3. This chain joins TRBV6-5 and TRBJ2-7; D is ambiguous. This CDR3 has 15 residues. Germline V CDR1 and CDR2: MNHEY, SVGAGI. V shed 0 bases and J shed 0 bases, with 9 bases lying between them. DNA for the CDR3: TGTGCCAGCAGTTACTCGAGAGGAAGCTCCTACGAGCAGTACTTC. It yields the protein CASSYSRGSSYEQYF.

On this clone itself: The same CDR3 arises from other DNA sequences in this sample as well. The chain uses TRBV19 and TRBJ2-1, with TRBD1 as a possible D gene (5 bases). Germline loops: CDR1 LNHDA, CDR2 SQIVND (reference sequence). The CDR3 sequence is 13 residues long. V lost 4 bases and J 7 bases, leaving 11 bases between the germline ends. DNA for the CDR3: TGTGCCAGTAGTACAGGGCTCGCGAATGAGCAGTTCTTC. Its translation: CASSTGLANEQFF.

The chain has TRBV7-2 and TRBJ2-3, with 9 bases lining up with TRBD2. The ends lost 3 bases at V and 3 bases at J; junction bases unmatched: 4. This CDR3 has 15 amino acids. Per germline, CDR1 SGHTA and CDR2 FQGNSA. DNA for the CDR3: TGTGCCAGCAGCTTTGGCAGCGGGGGGACAGATACGCAGTATTTT. As protein: CASSFGSGGTDTQYF.